A selection of T cell receptor beta chains follows, all from one sample in a study of OX40 agonist ivuxolimab in advanced cancers. Assay used: immunoSEQ multiplex PCR; TCRdb lists only in-frame clones, some missing. The sample lists tens of thousands of clones, more than 70% seen once, with over 30% in the top ten. Sequencing used CD4+ or CD8+ T cells sorted from blood, obtained in a trial of the OX40 agonist ivuxolimab. These receptors all come from an adult with an advanced solid tumor such as melanoma, head and neck, liver or kidney cancer. Each CDR3 is given with its conserved first and last residue. D genes are given only for firm matches. The size entry is marked missing in some rows and otherwise reads once, few, many or a size class.

clone size	V gene	D gene	J gene	CDR3 protein	CDR3 DNA
NA	TRBV27	TRBD1	TRBJ1-1	CASSLSITGVGTEAFF	TGTGCCAGCAGTTTATCGATAACAGGGGTGGGCACTGAAGCTTTCTTT
NA	TRBV7-9	NA	TRBJ1-5	CASSVGGRNQPQHF	TGTGCCAGCAGCGTAGGGGGTCGCAATCAGCCCCAGCATTTT
NA	TRBV27	NA	TRBJ2-3	CASSTRQPDTQYF	TGTGCCAGCAGTACCCGACAGCCAGATACGCAGTATTTT
NA	TRBV19	TRBD1	TRBJ2-7	CASSIGGQGEYEQYF	TGTGCCAGTAGTATAGGGGGACAGGGTGAATACGAGCAGTACTTC
few	TRBV6-4	TRBD2	TRBJ2-2	CASRGTSGRTNTGELFF	TGTGCCAGCAGGGGGACTAGCGGGAGGACGAACACCGGGGAGCTGTTTTTT
NA	TRBV7-2	NA	TRBJ1-2	CASRLTPGSYTF	TGTGCCTCCCGGCTCACCCCGGGGAGCTACACCTTC
NA	TRBV9	NA	TRBJ2-6	CASTVSVYSGANVLTF	TGTGCCAGCACCGTAAGTGTGTACTCTGGGGCCAACGTCCTGACTTTC
NA	TRBV7-6	NA	TRBJ1-1	CASSLAVGGNTEAFF	TGTGCCAGCAGCTTAGCCGTAGGGGGTAACACTGAAGCTTTCTTT
NA	TRBV9	TRBD1	TRBJ1-1	CASSGDREVDTEAFF	TGTGCCAGCAGCGGTGACAGGGAGGTGGACACTGAAGCTTTCTTT
NA	TRBV2	TRBD1	TRBJ2-2	CASLRDSGTGELFF	TGTGCCAGCCTACGGGACAGCGGCACCGGGGAGCTGTTTTTT
NA	TRBV30	NA	TRBJ2-5	CAWGGTGIETQYF	TGTGCCTGGGGGGGTACAGGGATTGAGACCCAGTACTTC
NA	TRBV4-1	NA	TRBJ2-7	CASSPLAAGNSYEQYF	TGCGCCAGCAGTCCTCTGGCGGCAGGGAACTCCTACGAGCAGTACTTC
once	TRBV10-3	NA	TRBJ1-3	CAISESGGYRSGNTIYF	TGTGCCATCAGTGAGTCTGGTGGGTACCGTTCTGGAAACACCATATATTTT
NA	TRBV25-1	TRBD2	TRBJ2-3	CASSEMAGGPDTQYF	TGTGCCAGCAGTGAAATGGCGGGAGGGCCGGATACGCAGTATTTT
NA	TRBV7-9	NA	TRBJ2-1	CASSSPTWDEQFF	TGTGCCAGCAGCTCCCCCACCTGGGATGAGCAGTTCTTC
NA	TRBV21-1	NA	TRBJ2-7	CASSKEGRGQGAPYEQYF	TGTGCCAGCAGCAAAGAGGGCAGGGGACAGGGGGCTCCTTACGAGCAGTACTTC
NA	TRBV11-2	NA	TRBJ2-3	CASSLNWAASTDTQYF	TGTGCCAGCAGCTTAAATTGGGCCGCTAGCACAGATACGCAGTATTTT
NA	TRBV14	NA	TRBJ2-5	CASSQTRGRGFQETQYF	TGTGCCAGCAGCCAAACGCGGGGCAGGGGATTTCAAGAGACCCAGTACTTC
NA	TRBV14	TRBD1	TRBJ2-5	CASSQPGGQETQYF	TGTGCCAGCAGCCAGCCAGGGGGCCAAGAGACCCAGTACTTC
NA	TRBV7-9	TRBD2	TRBJ2-7	CASSLVVLAGAAVYEQYF	TGTGCCAGCAGCTTAGTAGTACTAGCGGGAGCTGCTGTCTACGAGCAGTACTTC
NA	TRBV19	NA	TRBJ2-7	CASSMGLSYEQYF	TGTGCCAGTAGTATGGGACTGAGCTACGAGCAGTACTTC
NA	TRBV9	TRBD2	TRBJ2-3	CASGLADAADTQYF	TGTGCCAGCGGGCTAGCGGACGCCGCGGATACGCAGTATTTT
NA	TRBV6-6	TRBD1	TRBJ1-2	CASSTRTGLATGYTF	TGTGCCAGCAGTACCAGGACAGGGTTGGCTACCGGCTACACCTTC
NA	TRBV11-2	TRBD2	TRBJ2-3	CATTVGGGRVDTQYF	TGTGCCACCACCGTTGGGGGGGGGAGGGTCGATACGCAGTATTTT
NA	TRBV9	NA	TRBJ2-3	CASSVASAASTDTQYF	TGTGCCAGCAGCGTAGCTAGCGCGGCTAGCACAGATACGCAGTATTTT
NA	TRBV6-4	NA	TRBJ2-6	CATKSTGSGANVLTF	TGTGCCACAAAGTCAACAGGGTCTGGGGCCAACGTCCTGACTTTC
NA	TRBV10-2	TRBD2	TRBJ2-7	CASSESGSGAGEVYEQYF	TGCGCCAGCAGTGAGTCGGGGAGTGGGGCGGGAGAGGTCTACGAGCAGTACTTC
NA	TRBV5-1	TRBD2	TRBJ2-7	CASSLRLAGGPSSYEQYF	TGCGCCAGCAGCTTGAGACTAGCGGGAGGTCCCAGCTCCTACGAGCAGTACTTC
NA	TRBV7-8	NA	TRBJ2-1	CASHWGNEQFF	TGTGCCTCCCACTGGGGGAATGAGCAGTTCTTC
NA	TRBV2	NA	TRBJ2-5	CASSEAWEAIPRRETQYF	TGTGCCAGCAGTGAAGCGTGGGAAGCTATCCCTCGAAGAGAGACCCAGTACTTC
NA	TRBV6-1	NA	TRBJ1-6	CASSVGSSPLHF	TGTGCCAGCAGTGTGGGAAGTTCACCCCTCCACTTT
NA	TRBV4-3	NA	TRBJ2-1	CASSQEIPGPLAYNEQFF	TGCGCCAGCAGCCAAGAAATTCCGGGACCCCTGGCCTACAATGAGCAGTTCTTC
NA	TRBV27	TRBD2	TRBJ2-7	CASSSGTSGYPYEQYF	TGTGCCAGCTCAAGTGGGACTAGCGGGTACCCCTACGAGCAGTACTTC
NA	TRBV29-1	NA	TRBJ2-7	CSVGSDSSYEQYF	TGCAGCGTTGGGTCGGACAGCTCCTACGAGCAGTACTTC
NA	TRBV13	NA	TRBJ2-1	CASSLGRDNEQFF	TGTGCCAGCAGCCTAGGGCGAGACAATGAGCAGTTCTTC
NA	TRBV4-3	TRBD2	TRBJ2-7	CASSQGRLAGIGSYEQYF	TGCGCCAGCAGCCAAGGTAGACTAGCGGGAATCGGCTCCTACGAGCAGTACTTC
NA	TRBV5-5	NA	TRBJ2-7	CASSDAYEQYF	TGTGCCAGCAGCGATGCCTACGAGCAGTACTTC
NA	TRBV5-6	TRBD1	TRBJ2-3	CASSFDTQGPDTQYF	TGTGCCAGCAGCTTCGATACACAGGGGCCAGATACGCAGTATTTT
NA	TRBV11-2	TRBD2	TRBJ2-3	CASSLGGLDIDTQYF	TGTGCCAGCAGCCTCGGGGGACTAGATATAGATACGCAGTATTTT
large	TRBV19	NA	TRBJ1-1	CASSIGRNTEAFF	TGTGCCAGTAGTATTGGGAGGAACACTGAAGCTTTCTTT
few	TRBV13	NA	TRBJ1-3	CASSLEGSGNTIYF	TGTGCCAGCAGCTTAGAAGGTTCTGGAAACACCATATATTTT
NA	TRBV29-1	TRBD2	TRBJ2-1	CSVEASGSGNEQFF	TGCAGCGTTGAGGCTAGCGGGAGTGGGAATGAGCAGTTCTTC
NA	TRBV7-8	TRBD2	TRBJ2-7	CASSLGLAGYEQYF	TGTGCCAGCAGCTTAGGACTAGCGGGCTACGAGCAGTACTTC
few	TRBV27	NA	TRBJ2-7	CASSPRGPYEQYF	TGTGCCAGCAGTCCCCGGGGTCCCTACGAGCAGTACTTC
NA	TRBV14	NA	TRBJ1-2	CASSQVNYGYTF	TGTGCCAGCAGCCAAGTTAACTATGGCTACACCTTC
NA	TRBV6-5	TRBD2	TRBJ2-2	CASSYSAGGPIGELFF	TGTGCCAGCAGTTACTCTGCGGGAGGGCCTATCGGGGAGCTGTTTTTT
NA	TRBV6-1	NA	TRBJ1-5	CASSDGRYQPQHF	TGTGCCAGCAGCGATGGCAGGTATCAGCCCCAGCATTTT
NA	TRBV6-6	NA	TRBJ2-2	CASSTPRTGGTGELFF	TGTGCCAGCAGTACTCCCCGGACAGGAGGGACCGGGGAGCTGTTTTTT
NA	TRBV9	TRBD2	TRBJ2-1	CASSDPGLADSYNEQFF	TGTGCCAGCAGCGATCCGGGACTAGCAGACTCCTACAATGAGCAGTTCTTC
NA	TRBV13	NA	TRBJ2-3	CASSLEGETDTQYF	TGTGCCAGCAGCTTAGAGGGAGAGACAGATACGCAGTATTTT
NA	TRBV15	NA	TRBJ2-2	CATSRLGQENTGELFF	TGTGCCACCAGCAGGCTTGGGCAGGAGAACACCGGGGAGCTGTTTTTT
NA	TRBV2	TRBD1	TRBJ1-1	CASRAGTGGEAFF	TGTGCCAGCAGAGCCGGGACAGGGGGCGAAGCTTTCTTT
NA	TRBV27	NA	TRBJ2-7	CASSLSGYEQYF	TGTGCCAGCAGTTTGAGTGGCTACGAGCAGTACTTC
once	TRBV7-9	TRBD1	TRBJ1-2	CASSLAAAGGVYGYTF	TGTGCCAGCAGCTTAGCGGCGGCAGGGGGTGTTTATGGCTACACCTTC
NA	TRBV27	NA	TRBJ2-5	CASSLLAGEETQYF	TGTGCCAGCAGTTTATTAGCAGGGGAAGAGACCCAGTACTTC
NA	TRBV19	NA	TRBJ2-2	CASSPMGVGNTGELFF	TGTGCCAGTAGTCCGATGGGGGTAGGAAACACCGGGGAGCTGTTTTTT
NA	TRBV5-1	NA	TRBJ2-7	CASSLDFHGEQYF	TGCGCCAGCAGCTTGGACTTCCACGGCGAGCAGTACTTC
NA	TRBV10-2	NA	TRBJ2-3	CASRQGSTDTQYF	TGCGCCAGCAGGCAGGGAAGCACAGATACGCAGTATTTT
NA	TRBV7-8	NA	TRBJ2-1	CASGSGNEQFF	TGTGCCAGCGGTAGCGGCAATGAGCAGTTCTTC